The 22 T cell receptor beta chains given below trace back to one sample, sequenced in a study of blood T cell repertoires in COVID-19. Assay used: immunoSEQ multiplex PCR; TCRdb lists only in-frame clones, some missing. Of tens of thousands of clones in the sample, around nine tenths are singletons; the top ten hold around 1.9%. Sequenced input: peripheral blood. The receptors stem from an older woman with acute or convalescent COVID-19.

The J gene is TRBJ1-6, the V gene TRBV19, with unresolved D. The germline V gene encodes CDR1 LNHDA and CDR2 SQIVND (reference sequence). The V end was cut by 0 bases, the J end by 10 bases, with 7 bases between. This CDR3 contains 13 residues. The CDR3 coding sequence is TGTGCCAGTAGTATAGAGCGGTACTCACCCCTCCACTTT. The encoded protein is CASSIERYSPLHF.

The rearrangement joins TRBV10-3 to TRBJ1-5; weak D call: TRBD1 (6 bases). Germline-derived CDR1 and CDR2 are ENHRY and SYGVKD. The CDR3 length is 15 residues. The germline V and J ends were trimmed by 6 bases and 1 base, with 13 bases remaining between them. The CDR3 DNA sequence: TGTGCCATCAGCGCGACAGGTTCGAGCAATCAGCCCCAGCATTTT. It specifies CAISATGSSNQPQHF.

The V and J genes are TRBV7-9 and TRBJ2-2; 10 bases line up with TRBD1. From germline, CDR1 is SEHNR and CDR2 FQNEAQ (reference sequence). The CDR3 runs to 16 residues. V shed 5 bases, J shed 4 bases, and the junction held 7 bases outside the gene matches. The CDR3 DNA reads TGTGCCAGCAGCCTAAGGACAGGGGGTAGCACCGGGGAGCTGTTTTTT. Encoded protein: CASSLRTGGSTGELFF.

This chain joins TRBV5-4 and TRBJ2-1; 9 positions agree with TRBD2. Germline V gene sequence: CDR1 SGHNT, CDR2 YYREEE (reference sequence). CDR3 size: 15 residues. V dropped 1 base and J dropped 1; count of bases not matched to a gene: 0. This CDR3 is CASSLTSGSYNEQFF. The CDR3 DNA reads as TGTGCCAGCAGCTTGACTAGCGGGTCCTACAATGAGCAGTTCTTC. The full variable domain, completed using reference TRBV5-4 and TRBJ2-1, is ETGVTQSPTHLIKTRGQQVTLRCSSQSGHNTVSWYQQALGQGPQFIFQYYREEENGRGNFPPRFSGLQFPNYSSELNVNALELDDSALYLCASSLTSGSYNEQFFGPGTRLTVL.

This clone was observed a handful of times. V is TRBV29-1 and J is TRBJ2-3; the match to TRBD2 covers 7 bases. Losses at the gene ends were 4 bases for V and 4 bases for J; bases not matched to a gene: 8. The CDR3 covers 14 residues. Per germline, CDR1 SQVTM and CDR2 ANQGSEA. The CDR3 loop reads CSVVLGGRPDTQYF. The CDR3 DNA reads TGCAGCGTTGTGCTCGGGGGGAGGCCAGATACGCAGTATTTT.

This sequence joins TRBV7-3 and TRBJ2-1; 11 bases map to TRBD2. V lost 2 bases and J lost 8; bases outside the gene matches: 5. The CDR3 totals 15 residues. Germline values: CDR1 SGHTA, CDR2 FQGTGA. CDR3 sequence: CASSLGTSGGDEQFF. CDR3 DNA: TGTGCCAGCAGCTTAGGTACTAGCGGGGGCGATGAGCAGTTCTTC.

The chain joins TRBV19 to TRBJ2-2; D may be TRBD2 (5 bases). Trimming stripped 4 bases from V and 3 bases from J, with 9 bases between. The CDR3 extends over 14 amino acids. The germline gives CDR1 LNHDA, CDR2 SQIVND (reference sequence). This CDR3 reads CASSNGLDTGELFF. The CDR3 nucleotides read TGTGCCAGTAGTAACGGACTTGACACCGGGGAGCTGTTTTTT.

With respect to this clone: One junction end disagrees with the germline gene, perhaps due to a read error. CDR3: CASSFSQGAHPKF. Here the CDR3 DNA reads TGTGCCAGCAGTTTCTCACAGGGGGCCCACCCAAAATTT. The chain links TRBV28 to TRBJ1-1, with 9 positions matching TRBD1. The CDR3 consists of 13 residues. Germline CDR1 reads MDHEN; CDR2 reads SYDVKM.

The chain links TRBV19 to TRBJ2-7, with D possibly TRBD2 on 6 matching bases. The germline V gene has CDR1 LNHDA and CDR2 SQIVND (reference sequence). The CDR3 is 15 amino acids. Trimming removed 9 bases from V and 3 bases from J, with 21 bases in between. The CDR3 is CASTASPGANYEQYF. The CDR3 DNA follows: TGTGCCAGCACAGCTTCCCCGGGAGCTAACTACGAGCAGTACTTC.

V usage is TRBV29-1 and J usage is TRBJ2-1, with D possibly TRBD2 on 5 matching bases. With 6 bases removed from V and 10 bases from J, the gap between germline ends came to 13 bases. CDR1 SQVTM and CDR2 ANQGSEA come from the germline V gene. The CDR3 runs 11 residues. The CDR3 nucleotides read TGCAGCGTGGCCTGGACGGGGGAGCAGTTCTTC. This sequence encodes CSVAWTGEQFF.

DNA of the CDR3: TGTGCCAGCAGTGAAGTCGCAGGGGATGGCTACACCTTC. Amino acids: CASSEVAGDGYTF. This sequence joins TRBV25-1 and TRBJ1-2, with D possibly being TRBD1 (6 bases). Trimming took 2 bases from V and 6 from J, leaving 10 bases between them. Germline CDR1 MGHDK, CDR2 SYGVNS. The CDR3 extends over 13 amino acids.

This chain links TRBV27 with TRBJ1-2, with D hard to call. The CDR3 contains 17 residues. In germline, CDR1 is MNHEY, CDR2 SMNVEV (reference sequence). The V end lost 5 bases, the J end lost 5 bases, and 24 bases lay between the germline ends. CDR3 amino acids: CASSHRSPRAVGYGYTF. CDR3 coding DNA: TGTGCCAGCAGTCATAGGTCGCCGAGGGCAGTCGGGTATGGCTACACCTTC.

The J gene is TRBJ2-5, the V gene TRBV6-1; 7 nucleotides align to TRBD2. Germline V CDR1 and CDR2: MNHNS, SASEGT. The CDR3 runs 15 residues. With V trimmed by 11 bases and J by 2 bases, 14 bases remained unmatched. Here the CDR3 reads CAANPRGGNQETQYF. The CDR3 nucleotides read TGTGCCGCAAATCCCCGCGGGGGTAATCAAGAGACCCAGTACTTC.

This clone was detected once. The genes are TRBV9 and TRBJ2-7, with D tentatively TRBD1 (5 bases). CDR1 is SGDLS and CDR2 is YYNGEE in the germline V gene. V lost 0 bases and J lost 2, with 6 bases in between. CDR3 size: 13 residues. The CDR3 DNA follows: TGTGCCAGCAGCGTAGGACAGACCTACGAGCAGTACTTC. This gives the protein CASSVGQTYEQYF.

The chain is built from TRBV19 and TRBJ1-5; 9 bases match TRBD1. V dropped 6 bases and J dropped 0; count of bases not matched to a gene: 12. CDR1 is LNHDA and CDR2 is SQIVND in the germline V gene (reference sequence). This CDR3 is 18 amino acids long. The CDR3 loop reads CASRQDRGPIYSNQPQHF. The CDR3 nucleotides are TGTGCCAGTAGGCAGGACAGGGGTCCCATATATAGCAATCAGCCCCAGCATTTT.

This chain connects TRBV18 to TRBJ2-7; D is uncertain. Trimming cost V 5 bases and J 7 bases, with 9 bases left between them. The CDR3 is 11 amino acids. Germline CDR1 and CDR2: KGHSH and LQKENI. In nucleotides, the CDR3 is TGTGCCAGCTCATTGTATTCTGAGCAGTACTTC. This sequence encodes CASSLYSEQYF.

The CDR3 nucleotides are TGCAGTGCTAGAGCCGGGAACACCATATATTTT. Translated: CSARAGNTIYF. This chain joins TRBV20-1 and TRBJ1-3; D is undetermined. Trimming removed 1 base at V and 7 bases at J, with 5 bases between. Germline V gene data show CDR1 as DFQATT and CDR2 as SNEGSKA (reference sequence). This CDR3 spans 11 amino acids.

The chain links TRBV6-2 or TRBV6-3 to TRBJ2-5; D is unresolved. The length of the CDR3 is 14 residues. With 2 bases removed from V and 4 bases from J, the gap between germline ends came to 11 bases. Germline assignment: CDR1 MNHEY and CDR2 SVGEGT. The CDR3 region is CASSYLAPGETQYF. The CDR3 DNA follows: TGTGCCAGCAGTTACCTGGCCCCGGGAGAGACCCAGTACTTC.

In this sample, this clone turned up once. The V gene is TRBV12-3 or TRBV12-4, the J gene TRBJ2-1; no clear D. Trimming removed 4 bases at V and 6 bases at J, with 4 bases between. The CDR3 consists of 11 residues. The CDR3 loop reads CASSSRNEQFF. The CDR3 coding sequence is TGTGCCAGCAGTTCCCGCAATGAGCAGTTCTTC.

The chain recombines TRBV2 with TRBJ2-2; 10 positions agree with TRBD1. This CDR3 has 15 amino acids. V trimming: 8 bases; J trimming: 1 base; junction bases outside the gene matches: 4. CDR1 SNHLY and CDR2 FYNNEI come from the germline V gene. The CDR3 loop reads CASRQGAENTGELFF. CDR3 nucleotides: TGTGCCAGCCGACAGGGGGCTGAGAACACCGGGGAGCTGTTTTTT.

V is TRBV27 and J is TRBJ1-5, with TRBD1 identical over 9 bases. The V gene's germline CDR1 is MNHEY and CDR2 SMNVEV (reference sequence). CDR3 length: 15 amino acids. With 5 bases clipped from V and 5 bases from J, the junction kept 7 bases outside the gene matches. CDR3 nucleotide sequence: TGTGCCAGCAGTCAGACAGGGGGAAGGTATCAGCCCCAGCATTTT. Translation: CASSQTGGRYQPQHF.

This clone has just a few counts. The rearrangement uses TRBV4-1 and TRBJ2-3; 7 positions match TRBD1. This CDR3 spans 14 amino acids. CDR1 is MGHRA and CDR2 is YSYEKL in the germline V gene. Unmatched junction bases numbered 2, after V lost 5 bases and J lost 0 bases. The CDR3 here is CASSEDRSTDTQYF. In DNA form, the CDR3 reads TGCGCCAGCAGCGAGGACAGGAGCACAGATACGCAGTATTTT.